This TCR beta chain was documented in a study of sequential checkpoint blockade in melanoma. Study in general: Patients were randomized 1:1 to nivolumab-then-ipilimumab or ipilimumab-then-nivolumab first-line.

Treatment meaning: randomized to nivolumab then ipilimumab (arm A) or the reverse (arm B). V was clipped by 1 base and J by 3 bases, with 7 bases between them. The length of the CDR3 is 13 residues. Germline CDR1 is SEHNR and CDR2 is FQNEAQ (reference sequence). Generated by immunoSEQ multiplex PCR, the TCRdb table keeps only in-frame clones and is missing some. The table lists about 20,000 clones, about two thirds of them singletons. V and J are TRBV7-9 and TRBJ2-7; no definite D call. This TCR was sampled from a human donor with melanoma. Material: CD8+ T cells sorted from blood (inferred from file names), obtained from a patient given nivolumab and ipilimumab in sequence. The chain's CDR3 is CASSLEAYYEQYF. The CDR3 DNA is TGTGCCAGCAGCTTAGAAGCGTACTACGAGCAGTACTTC.